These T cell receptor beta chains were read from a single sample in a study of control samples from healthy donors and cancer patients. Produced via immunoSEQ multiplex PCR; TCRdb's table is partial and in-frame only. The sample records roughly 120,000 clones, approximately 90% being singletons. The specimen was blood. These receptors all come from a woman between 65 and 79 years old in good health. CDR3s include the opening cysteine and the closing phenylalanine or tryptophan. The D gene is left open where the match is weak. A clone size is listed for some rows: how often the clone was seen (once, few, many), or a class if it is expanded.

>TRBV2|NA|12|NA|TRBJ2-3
CASGGDTRIQYF
TGTGCCAGCGGGGGGGACACCCGAATCCAGTATTTT
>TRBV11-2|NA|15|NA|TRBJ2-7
CASSLVPDSLYEQYF
TGTGCCAGCAGCTTAGTTCCGGACAGTCTTTACGAGCAGTACTTC
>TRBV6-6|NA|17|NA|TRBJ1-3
CASSPRGGGPSGNTIYF
TGTGCCAGCAGTCCCCGGGGCGGGGGCCCCTCTGGAAACACCATATATTTT
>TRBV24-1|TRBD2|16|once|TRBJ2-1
CATSDPTSGGAGEQFF
TGTGCCACCAGTGATCCCACTAGCGGGGGGGCGGGTGAGCAGTTCTTC
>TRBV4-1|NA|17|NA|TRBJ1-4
CASSQESTESTNEKLFF
TGCGCCAGCAGCCAAGAATCCACTGAATCAACTAATGAAAAACTGTTTTTT
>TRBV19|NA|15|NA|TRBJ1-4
CASKQPGAPNEKLFF
TGTGCCAGTAAACAACCGGGGGCACCTAATGAAAAACTGTTTTTT
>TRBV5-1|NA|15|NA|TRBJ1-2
CASSLSIAFPFGYTF
TGCGCCAGCAGCTTATCGATCGCATTCCCCTTTGGCTACACCTTC
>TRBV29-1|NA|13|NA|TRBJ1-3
CSADSGVGNTIYF
TGCAGCGCCGACAGTGGGGTAGGAAACACCATATATTTT
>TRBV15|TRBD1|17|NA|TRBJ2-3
CATSREAGQGRTDTQYF
TGTGCCACCAGCAGAGAGGCGGGACAGGGACGCACAGATACGCAGTATTTT
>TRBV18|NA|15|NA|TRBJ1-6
CASSPVPRGDSPLHF
TGTGCCAGCTCACCAGTTCCCAGGGGAGATTCACCCCTCCACTTT
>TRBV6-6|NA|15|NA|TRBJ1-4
CASSQWGPINEKLFF
TGTGCCAGCAGCCAGTGGGGACCGATTAATGAAAAACTGTTTTTT
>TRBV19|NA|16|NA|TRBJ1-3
CASWLDGAGSGNTIYF
TGTGCCAGCTGGCTGGATGGTGCAGGCTCTGGAAACACCATATATTTT
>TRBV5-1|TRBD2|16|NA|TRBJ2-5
CARSFGERGGKETQYF
TGCGCCCGCAGCTTTGGGGAGCGGGGGGGCAAGGAGACCCAGTACTTC
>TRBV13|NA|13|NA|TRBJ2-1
CASSLGLEWEQFF
TGTGCCAGCAGCTTAGGCCTAGAGTGGGAGCAGTTCTTC
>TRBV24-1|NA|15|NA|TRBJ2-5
CATSDPRDYQETQYF
TGTGCCACCAGTGACCCTCGGGACTACCAAGAGACCCAGTACTTC
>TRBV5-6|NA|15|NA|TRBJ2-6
CASSTYSSGANVLTF
TGTGCCAGCAGCACCTACAGCTCTGGGGCCAACGTCCTGACTTTC
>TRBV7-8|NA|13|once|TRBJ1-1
CASSRNPGTEAFF
TGTGCCAGCAGCAGGAATCCTGGGACTGAAGCTTTCTTT
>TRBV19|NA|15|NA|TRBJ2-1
CASSIAGGSYNEQFF
TGTGCCAGTAGTATTGCCGGGGGATCCTACAATGAGCAGTTCTTC
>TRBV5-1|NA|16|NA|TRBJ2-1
CASSSSRAWEYNEQFF
TGCGCCAGCAGCTCCTCCCGGGCGTGGGAATACAATGAGCAGTTCTTC
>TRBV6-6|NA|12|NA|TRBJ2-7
CASGGSRYEQYF
TGTGCCAGTGGGGGTAGCCGCTACGAGCAGTACTTC
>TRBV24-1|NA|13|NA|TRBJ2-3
CATKAPRGDTQYF
TGTGCCACTAAAGCCCCAAGAGGAGATACGCAGTATTTT
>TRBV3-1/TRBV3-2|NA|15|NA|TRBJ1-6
CASSQNRGKGSPLHF
TGTGCCAGCAGCCAAAATAGGGGGAAAGGTTCACCCCTCCACTTT
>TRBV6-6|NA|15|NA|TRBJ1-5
CASSQQRPSNQPQHF
TGTGCCAGCAGTCAACAGAGGCCCAGCAATCAGCCCCAGCATTTT
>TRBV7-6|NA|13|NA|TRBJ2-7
CASSLDSSYEQYF
TGTGCCAGCAGCTTAGACAGCTCCTACGAGCAGTACTTC
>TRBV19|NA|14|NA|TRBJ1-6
CASSIGRVGSPLHF
TGTGCCAGTAGTATAGGCAGGGTAGGTTCACCCCTCCACTTT
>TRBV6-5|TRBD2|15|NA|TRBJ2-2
CASRAPGRDTGELFF
TGTGCCAGCAGGGCCCCAGGGAGGGACACCGGGGAGCTGTTTTTT
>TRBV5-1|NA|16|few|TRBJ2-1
CASSSRGGSSYNEQFF
TGCGCCAGCAGCTCCCGTGGTGGGAGCTCCTACAATGAGCAGTTCTTC
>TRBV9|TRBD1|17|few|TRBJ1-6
CASSVDPRTGASSPLHF
TGTGCCAGCAGCGTAGACCCCCGGACAGGGGCTAGTTCACCCCTCCACTTT
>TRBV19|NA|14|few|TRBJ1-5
CASSGAGPYQPQHF
TGTGCCAGTAGTGGGGCAGGGCCATATCAGCCCCAGCATTTT
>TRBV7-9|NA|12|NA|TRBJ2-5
CASSRVSETQYF
TGTGCCAGCAGCCGGGTTAGCGAGACCCAGTACTTC
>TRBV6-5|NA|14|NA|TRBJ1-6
CASSYVGPDSPLHF
TGTGCCAGCAGTTACGTCGGCCCCGATTCACCCCTCCACTTT
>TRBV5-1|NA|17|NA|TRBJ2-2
CVSSLDGGTKNTGELFF
TGCGTCAGCAGCTTGGATGGGGGAACTAAAAACACCGGGGAGCTGTTTTTT
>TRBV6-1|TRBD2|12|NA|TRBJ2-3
CASSEGTRGAVF
TGTGCCAGCAGTGAGGGGACTAGGGGGGCTGTATTT
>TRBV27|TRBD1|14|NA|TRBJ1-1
CASSPLGQGVEAFF
TGTGCCAGCAGTCCTCTGGGACAGGGGGTGGAAGCTTTCTTT
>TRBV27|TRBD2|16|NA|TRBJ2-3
CASSFGTSGWTDTQYF
TGTGCCAGCAGTTTCGGGACTAGCGGGTGGACAGATACGCAGTATTTT
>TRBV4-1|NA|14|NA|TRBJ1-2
CASSQDFTNYGYTF
TGCGCCAGCAGCCAAGATTTTACTAACTATGGCTACACCTTC
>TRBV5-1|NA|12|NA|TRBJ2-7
CASRQGNGEQYF
TGCGCCAGCAGACAGGGTAACGGCGAGCAGTACTTC
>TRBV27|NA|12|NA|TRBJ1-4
CASRRENEKLFF
TGTGCCAGCAGACGGGAGAATGAAAAACTGTTTTTT
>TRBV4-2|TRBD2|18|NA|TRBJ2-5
CASSQGLAGGSDQETQYF
TGTGCCAGCAGCCAAGGGCTAGCGGGGGGCTCCGACCAAGAGACCCAGTACTTC
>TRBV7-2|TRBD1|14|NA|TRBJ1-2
CASSPLQGRGGYTF
TGTGCCAGCAGCCCGCTACAGGGGAGGGGTGGCTACACCTTC
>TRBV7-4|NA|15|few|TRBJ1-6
CASSLQAVYNSPLHF
TGTGCCAGCAGCTTACAGGCGGTCTATAATTCACCCCTCCACTTT
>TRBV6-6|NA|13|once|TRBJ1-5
CASSYRSNQPQHF
TGTGCCAGCAGTTATAGGAGCAATCAGCCCCAGCATTTT
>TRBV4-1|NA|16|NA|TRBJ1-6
CASSQRAAPLRSPLHF
TGCGCCAGCAGCCAGCGGGCTGCGCCTTTGCGTTCACCCCTCCACTTT
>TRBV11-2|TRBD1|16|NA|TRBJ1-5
CASSLGRQGASQPQHF
TGTGCCAGCAGCTTAGGAAGACAGGGGGCCAGTCAGCCCCAGCATTTT
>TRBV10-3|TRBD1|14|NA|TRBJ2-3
CAIADRASTDTQYF
TGTGCCATAGCGGACAGGGCAAGCACAGATACGCAGTATTTT
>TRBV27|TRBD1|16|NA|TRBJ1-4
CASSLSPGTGREKLFF
TGTGCCAGCAGTCTATCCCCGGGGACAGGCCGGGAAAAACTGTTTTTT
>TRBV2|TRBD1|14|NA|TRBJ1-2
CASSSTGGLYGYTF
TGTGCCAGCAGTTCGACAGGGGGCCTTTATGGCTACACCTTC
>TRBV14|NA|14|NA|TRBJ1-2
CASRADGRHYGYTF
TGTGCCAGCAGAGCGGACGGGAGGCACTATGGCTACACCTTC
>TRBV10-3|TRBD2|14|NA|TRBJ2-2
CAARSGGAAGELFF
TGTGCCGCCCGTAGCGGGGGGGCAGCCGGGGAGCTGTTTTTT
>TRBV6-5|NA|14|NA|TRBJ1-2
CASSYSAQAYGYTF
TGTGCCAGCAGTTACTCGGCACAAGCCTATGGCTACACCTTC
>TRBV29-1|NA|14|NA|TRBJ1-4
CSVAKGSPNEKLFF
TGCAGCGTTGCCAAGGGAAGTCCTAATGAAAAACTGTTTTTT
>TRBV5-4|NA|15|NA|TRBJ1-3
CASSLARGSGNTIYF
TGTGCCAGCAGCTTGGCTCGGGGGTCTGGAAACACCATATATTTT
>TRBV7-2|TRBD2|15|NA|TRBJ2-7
CASSPNVSGGGEQYF
TGTGCCAGCAGCCCAAATGTTAGCGGGGGTGGCGAGCAGTACTTC
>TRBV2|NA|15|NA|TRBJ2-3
CASSEQRTGMHTQYF
TGTGCCAGCAGTGAACAAAGGACGGGGATGCATACGCAGTATTTT
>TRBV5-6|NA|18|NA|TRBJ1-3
CASSSGLGQYLSGNTIYF
TGTGCCAGCAGCTCGGGCCTCGGACAGTACCTCTCCGGAAACACCATATATTTT
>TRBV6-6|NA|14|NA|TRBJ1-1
CASSYSQGDTEAFF
TGTGCCAGCAGTTACTCACAGGGAGACACTGAAGCTTTCTTT
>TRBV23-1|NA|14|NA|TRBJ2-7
CASMATGTPYEQYF
TGCGCCAGCATGGCAACAGGGACCCCCTACGAGCAGTACTTC
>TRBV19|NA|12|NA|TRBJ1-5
CASSIPNQPQHF
TGTGCCAGTAGTATACCGAATCAGCCCCAGCATTTT
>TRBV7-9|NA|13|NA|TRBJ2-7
CASSSPRSDEQYF
TGTGCCAGCAGCTCCCCCCGTTCGGACGAGCAGTACTTC